This T cell receptor (beta chain) was captured by sequencing in a study of cytomegalovirus exposure and HLA in healthy donors. As for the study in general: T cells numbering about 180 million yielded 90 million to 140 million unique TCR beta sequences in an earlier analysis.

Study-wide findings and caveats: A later analysis, which compared TCR beta chains of equal frequency, found the HLA-associated ones more clonally expanded. The study recorded 160 or so TCR beta chains that were cytomegalovirus-associated. Most CMV-associated TCR beta chains were later found to appear HLA-restricted.

This clone was seen a handful of times. Its antigen is undetermined. The germline V gene has CDR1 ENHRY and CDR2 SYGVKD. V shed 0 bases and J shed 0 bases, with 11 bases lying between them. The length of the CDR3 is 16 residues. This PCR relied on a set of 60 Vbeta primers and 13 Jbeta primers. The table came from immunoSEQ multiplex PCR; TCRdb's copy has only in-frame clones and leaves some out. The sample comprises approximately 100,000 clones, roughly a tenth of which are singletons, and about 5% rests with the top ten. The origin of this receptor is a man aged 35 to 55 in good health and CMV-seropositive. The material sequenced was PBMCs. The chain links TRBV10-3 to TRBJ1-1; no clear D gene. Here the CDR3 reads CAISESRTALNTEAFF. DNA of the CDR3: TGTGCCATCAGTGAGTCGAGAACAGCTTTGAACACTGAAGCTTTCTTT.